This TCR beta chain was retrieved from a study of blood T cell repertoires in COVID-19. On the study more broadly: COVID-19 samples, acute and convalescent, were from the United States, Italy and Spain. PBMCs, B-cell-depleted T cells, or T cells were the source of the cDNA or gDNA that made up the material.

V lost 4 bases and J 3 bases, leaving 5 bases between the germline ends. The CDR3 extends over 12 amino acids. The germline V gene encodes CDR1 SGHTA and CDR2 FQGNSA. Patients in Seattle were enrolled during active infection, then followed longitudinally. Authors' data handling: Estimates of nucleated cell counts were drawn from the amplification of reference gene primers. Data came from immunoSEQ multiplex PCR; TCRdb stores just in-frame clones and leaves some out. The DNA was the basis for D and trimming; V, J and clone size are from that table. The sample contains 300,000 to 450,000 clones, 87% of which appear only once.

This clonotype originated in a woman aged 25 to 39 with COVID-19, enrolled during active disease. This chain uses TRBV7-2 with TRBJ2-3; D unresolved. Sequencing was done on a sample of peripheral blood. CDR3 sequence: CASSYQTDTQYF. The CDR3 region has the DNA TGTGCCAGCAGCTACCAGACAGATACGCAGTATTTT.